The 32 T cell receptor beta chains below were found in one sample sequenced in a study of blood T cells in healthy people across ages. For the second PCR, which ran for about 7 to 12 cycles, a sample-barcoded 5' primer and a J-beta primer mix were used. TCRdb reanalysed the 5' RACE reads using MiXCR and keeps one entry per CDR3 protein. The table shows roughly 700,000 distinct CDR3 sequences, with roughly 50% occurring only once. Sample: blood. These receptors originate from a woman in her sixties in good health.

The V call is TRBV4-2, the J call TRBJ2-6, with 11 bases lining up with TRBD1. The CDR3 contains 18 residues. From germline, CDR1 is LGHNA and CDR2 YNFKEQ. Germline trimming cut 0 bases from V and 2 bases from J; bases unmatched to any gene: 3. The CDR3 sequence is CASSQDRTGGPGANVLTF. CDR3 nucleotide sequence: TGTGCCAGCAGCCAAGATCGGACAGGGGGCCCTGGGGCCAACGTCCTGACTTTC.

The chain couples TRBV11-3 to TRBJ2-1, with TRBD2 matching over 9 bases. This CDR3 is 16 amino acids long. Germline V gene lookup returns CDR1 SGHNT and CDR2 YENEEA. V shed 2 bases and J 9 bases; nucleotides not matched to a gene: 11. CDR3 amino acids: CASSLNPSGARSEQFF. CDR3 nucleotides: TGTGCCAGCAGCTTAAATCCTAGCGGGGCTCGAAGTGAGCAGTTCTTC. The variable domain in full, completed from reference TRBV11-3 and TRBJ2-1, reads EAGVVQSPRYKIIEKKQPVAFWCNPISGHNTLYWYLQNLGQGPELLIRYENEEAVDDSQLPKDRFSAERLKGVDSTLKIQPAELGDSAVYLCASSLNPSGARSEQFFGPGTRLTVL.

V and J are TRBV4-2 and TRBJ2-1; TRBD2 aligns across 7 bases. The J segment lost 8 bases and the V segment lost 6 bases, leaving 7 bases of the junction unmatched. The CDR3 totals 13 residues. From germline, CDR1 is LGHNA and CDR2 YNFKEQ. This CDR3 is CASRPGTNDEQFF. DNA for the CDR3: TGTGCCAGCAGACCCGGGACTAATGATGAGCAGTTCTTC.

V is TRBV11-3 and J is TRBJ2-3; D not resolved. The CDR3 length is 13 residues. Germline values: CDR1 SGHNT, CDR2 YENEEA. V was cut by 11 bases and J by 2 bases, with 14 bases left in between. CDR3 sequence: CAFKTKDTDTQYF. CDR3 bases: TGTGCCTTTAAGACCAAGGACACAGATACGCAGTATTTT.

The V call is TRBV6-2 or TRBV6-3, the J call TRBJ2-1, with D perhaps TRBD1 (6 bases). V was shortened by 6 bases and J by 10 bases, with 13 bases between the two germline ends. The length of the CDR3 is 12 residues. Per germline, CDR1 MNHEY and CDR2 SVGEGT. CDR3 DNA: TGTGCCAGCAGGGAACAGGGTAAGGAGCAGTTCTTC. Encoded protein: CASREQGKEQFF.

This clonotype appeared once. The chain uses TRBV5-1 and TRBJ2-3, with D tentatively TRBD2 (7 bases). The germline V gene has CDR1 SGHRS and CDR2 YFSETQ. Trimming removed 2 bases at V and 3 bases at J, with 13 bases between. CDR3 length equals 15 residues. For the CDR3, the DNA is TGCGCCAGCAGCTTACAGGGAGCGGGAACAGATACGCAGTATTTT. Protein: CASSLQGAGTDTQYF. Full variable domain (rest looked up from reference TRBV5-1 and TRBJ2-3): KAGVTQTPRYLIKTRGQQVTLSCSPISGHRSVSWYQQTPGQGLQFLFEYFSETQRNKGNFPGRFSGRQFSNSRSEMNVSTLELGDSALYLCASSLQGAGTDTQYFGPGTRLTVL.

The CDR3 loop is CASSEAPLSSGANVLTF. CDR3 in DNA: TGTGCCAGCAGTGAGGCCCCCTTGAGCTCTGGGGCCAACGTCCTGACTTTC. The chain is built from TRBV6-4 and TRBJ2-6; D remains unclear. The V and J ends lost 3 bases and 0 bases respectively, with 12 bases between them. The germline V gene encodes CDR1 MRHNA and CDR2 SNTAGT. This CDR3 is built from 17 residues.

This chain connects TRBV11-2 to TRBJ2-3; 7 nucleotides align to TRBD2. The CDR3 runs to 16 residues. Per the germline V gene, CDR1 is SGHAT and CDR2 is FQNNGV. Germline trimming cut 5 bases from V and 3 bases from J; bases unmatched to any gene: 11. The CDR3 loop is CASSPSWGRATDTQYF. As DNA, the CDR3 is TGTGCCAGCAGCCCTTCATGGGGGAGGGCGACAGATACGCAGTATTTT.

The chain joins TRBV29-1 to TRBJ2-3; D gene ambiguous. V dropped 4 bases and J dropped 6 bases, with 11 bases sitting between them. This CDR3 spans 12 amino acids. CDR1 and CDR2 from the germline V gene are SQVTM and ANQGSEA. The CDR3 loop is CSVGTNSDTQYF. DNA of the CDR3: TGCAGCGTTGGGACCAATAGCGATACGCAGTATTTT.

The chain recombines TRBV14 with TRBJ2-7; D gene uncertain. Germline V gene data show CDR1 as SGHDN and CDR2 as FVKESK. This CDR3 region has 12 residues. V was trimmed by 2 bases and J by 4 bases, leaving 6 bases between them. The CDR3 sequence is CASSQLMYEQYF. Written as DNA, the CDR3 is TGTGCCAGCAGCCAACTGATGTACGAGCAGTACTTC.

This chain uses TRBV20-1 with TRBJ2-1, with 8 nucleotides matching TRBD2. Looked up from germline, CDR1 is DFQATT and CDR2 is SNEGSKA (reference sequence). This CDR3 spans 16 amino acids. The ends lost 0 bases at V and 4 bases at J; junction bases unmatched: 8. The CDR3 loop reads CSARDLAGAGYNEQFF. In DNA, the CDR3 is TGCAGTGCTAGAGATCTAGCGGGTGCGGGGTACAATGAGCAGTTCTTC.

In its sample, this clonotype was seen a few times. The chain couples TRBV7-9 to TRBJ2-7; D gene unclear. This CDR3 region has 14 residues. The germline CDR1 and CDR2 sequences are SEHNR and FQNEAQ (reference sequence). Trimming cost V 4 bases and J 4 bases, with 14 bases left between them. In DNA form, the CDR3 reads TGTGCCAGCAGCTCAGTAGGTGGAATATACGAGCAGTACTTC. This translates into CASSSVGGIYEQYF. Full variable domain (outside the CDR3, taken from reference TRBV7-9 and TRBJ2-7): DTGVSQNPRHKITKRGQNVTFRCDPISEHNRLYWYRQTLGQGPEFLTYFQNEAQLEKSRLLSDRFSAERPKGSFSTLEIQRTEQGDSAMYLCASSSVGGIYEQYFGPGTRLTVT.

The gene calls are TRBV7-2 and TRBJ2-1; D might be TRBD1 or TRBD2, each matching 5 bases. Looked up from germline, CDR1 is SGHTA and CDR2 is FQGNSA. CDR3 length equals 16 residues. The ends were cut back, 6 bases at V and 7 bases at J, with 22 bases in the middle. The CDR3 DNA is TGTGCCAGCAGGCCAAACCCGGGACCCCGTTTGAATGAGCAGTTCTTC. The encoded protein is CASRPNPGPRLNEQFF.

V gene TRBV10-2 combines with J gene TRBJ2-7; TRBD1 matches at 9 bases. The germline V gene encodes CDR1 WSHSY and CDR2 SAAADI. CDR3 length equals 13 residues. Trimming removed 6 bases from V and 6 bases from J; junction bases left unmatched: 6. The chain's CDR3 is CASRATQGAEQYF. CDR3 coding DNA: TGCGCCAGCAGGGCTACACAGGGGGCCGAGCAGTACTTC.

As for this clonotype: A much larger clone differs from this one at a single base, so this may be a read error. The CDR3 protein is CASSFSGRNAGELFF. The CDR3 DNA is TGTGCCAGCAGCTTTAGCGGGAGGAACGCCGGGGAGCTGTTTTTT. V usage is TRBV7-2 and J usage is TRBJ2-2, with 10 bases lining up with TRBD2. Per germline, CDR1 SGHTA and CDR2 FQGNSA. This CDR3 region has 15 residues.

J is TRBJ1-6 and V is TRBV3-1; D gene uncertain. The CDR3 loop spans 14 amino acids. Trimming cost V 2 bases and J 9 bases, with 11 bases left between them. Germline lookup yields CDR1 LGHDT and CDR2 YNNKEL (reference sequence). The CDR3 loop is CASSQSPGGSPLHF. The CDR3 region has the DNA TGTGCCAGCAGCCAATCCCCCGGTGGTTCACCCCTCCACTTT. Full variable domain (outside the CDR3, taken from reference TRBV3-1 and TRBJ1-6): DTAVSQTPKYLVTQMGNDKSIKCEQNLGHDTMYWYKQDSKKFLKIMFSYNNKELIINETVPNRFSPKSPDKAHLNLHINSLELGDSAVYFCASSQSPGGSPLHFGNGTRLTVT.

The chain links TRBV29-1 to TRBJ2-5, with TRBD1 matching 10 bases. CDR1 and CDR2 (germline): SQVTM, ANQGSEA. The V and J ends lost 6 bases and 1 base, in that order; junction bases with no gene match: 5. The CDR3 runs to 14 residues. Written as DNA, the CDR3 is TGCAGCGTCCCCCGGGACAGGGGCCAAGAGACCCAGTACTTC. This gives the protein CSVPRDRGQETQYF.

The chain uses TRBV20-1 and TRBJ2-2; D unresolved. The CDR3 length is 15 residues. From germline, CDR1 is DFQATT and CDR2 SNEGSKA (reference sequence). Trimming removed 0 bases from V and 1 base from J, with 9 bases in between. CDR3 coding DNA: TGCAGTGCTAGAGATGCACAGAGGAACACCGGGGAGCTGTTTTTT. This sequence encodes CSARDAQRNTGELFF.

The chain couples TRBV7-9 to TRBJ1-2; D is unresolved. Germline loops: CDR1 SEHNR, CDR2 FQNEAQ (reference sequence). This CDR3 region has 12 residues. Trimming took off 4 bases at V and 8 bases at J, with 11 bases between the two ends. The CDR3 here is CASSYGRQGYTF. For the CDR3, the DNA is TGTGCCAGCAGCTACGGCCGTCAAGGCTACACCTTC.

The chain uses TRBV20-1 and TRBJ2-1; D uncertain. Per the germline V gene, CDR1 is DFQATT and CDR2 is SNEGSKA (reference sequence). The CDR3 consists of 15 residues. Trimming left V 3 bases short and J 0 bases short, with 12 bases between. The CDR3 DNA reads as TGCAGTGCTAGTCTAATCCGGTACTCCTACAATGAGCAGTTCTTC. Amino acids: CSASLIRYSYNEQFF.

J is TRBJ1-2 and V is TRBV6-1; no clear D. Trimming took 2 bases from V and 2 from J, leaving 3 bases between them. Looked up from germline, CDR1 is MNHNS and CDR2 is SASEGT. This CDR3 contains 12 residues. CDR3 residues: CASSEWNYGYTF. CDR3 DNA sequence: TGTGCCAGCAGTGAATGGAACTATGGCTACACCTTC.

The sample holds a few counts of this clonotype. V gene TRBV5-1 combines with J gene TRBJ2-3; D not resolved. The germline gives CDR1 SGHRS, CDR2 YFSETQ. With 5 bases removed from V and 0 bases from J, the gap between germline ends came to 10 bases. The CDR3 runs 14 residues. CDR3 sequence reads: CASRLKGSTDTQYF. The CDR3 nucleotides are TGCGCCAGCAGGTTGAAAGGGAGCACAGATACGCAGTATTTT.

This clonotype was observed at least ten times. The rearrangement uses TRBV11-2 and TRBJ2-7; 8 bases fit TRBD2. Germline V gene sequence: CDR1 SGHAT, CDR2 FQNNGV. The V and J ends lost 5 bases and 2 bases, in that order; junction bases with no gene match: 14. CDR3 length: 17 residues. The CDR3 region is CASSPLTGGPLTYEQYF. CDR3 nucleotide sequence: TGTGCCAGCAGCCCCCTGACGGGAGGGCCCCTCACCTACGAGCAGTACTTC.

The J gene is TRBJ1-1, the V gene TRBV7-8, with 7 bases matching TRBD1. Germline V gives CDR1 SGHVS, CDR2 FQNEAQ. The J segment lost 6 bases and the V segment lost 4 bases, leaving 11 bases of the junction unmatched. The CDR3 loop spans 15 amino acids. CDR3: CASSYSTGKRSEAFF. Here the CDR3 DNA reads TGTGCCAGCAGCTATTCGACAGGGAAGAGATCTGAAGCTTTCTTT. The whole variable domain, filled in from reference TRBV7-8 and TRBJ1-1, reads GAGVSQSPRYKVAKRGQDVALRCDPISGHVSLFWYQQALGQGPEFLTYFQNEAQLDKSGLPSDRFFAERPEGSVSTLKIQRTQQEDSAVYLCASSYSTGKRSEAFFGQGTRLTVV.

The chain combines TRBV7-3 with TRBJ2-3; TRBD1 matches 12 bases. Germline trimming cut 5 bases from V and 4 bases from J; bases unmatched to any gene: 1. CDR3 length: 14 amino acids. The germline V gene encodes CDR1 SGHTA and CDR2 FQGTGA. In DNA, the CDR3 is TGTGCCAGCAGCGGGACAGGGGGCTCAGATACGCAGTATTTT. Translating it yields CASSGTGGSDTQYF.

This clonotype occurred a few times. The J gene is TRBJ2-1, the V gene TRBV20-1; D gene unclear. CDR1 is DFQATT, CDR2 SNEGSKA, per germline (reference sequence). Trimming cost V 5 bases and J 3 bases, with 5 bases left between them. The CDR3 has 11 residues. The CDR3 bases are TGCAGTGCTCCCATCTACAATGAGCAGTTCTTC. Amino acid sequence: CSAPIYNEQFF.

The chain recombines TRBV29-1 with TRBJ1-6, with D tentatively TRBD1 (5 bases). The CDR3 totals 14 residues. CDR1 and CDR2 from the germline V gene are SQVTM and ANQGSEA. Trimming shortened V by 7 bases and J by 0 bases, and 10 bases separated the two germline ends. CDR3 residues: CSAADSSYNSPLHF. CDR3 in DNA: TGCAGCGCGGCAGACAGCTCCTATAATTCACCCCTCCACTTT.

The V and J genes are TRBV7-2 and TRBJ2-1; D possibly corresponds to TRBD1 (6 bases). Germline CDR1 reads SGHTA; CDR2 reads FQGNSA. Trimming shortened V by 5 bases and J by 10 bases, and 12 bases separated the two germline ends. The CDR3 sequence is 12 residues long. The CDR3 coding sequence is TGTGCCAGCAGCACAGGGACAACAGAGCAGTTCTTC. This sequence encodes CASSTGTTEQFF.

This clonotype came up many times. The chain employs TRBV7-2 and TRBJ1-2; D gene uncertain. The length of the CDR3 is 14 residues. The germline gives CDR1 SGHTA, CDR2 FQGNSA. Between the trimmed V and J ends, which lost 1 base and 4 bases, there was a span of 10 bases. Here the CDR3 DNA reads TGTGCCAGCAGCTTAGGGCAAGGGAGCTATGGCTACACCTTC. Translation gives CASSLGQGSYGYTF.

This clonotype appeared a few times. The chain employs TRBV29-1 and TRBJ2-5; D gene unclear. Germline lookup yields CDR1 SQVTM and CDR2 ANQGSEA. The CDR3 runs to 12 residues. Trimming stripped 7 bases from V and 5 bases from J, with 14 bases between. The CDR3 is CSAPDGGETQYF. The CDR3 DNA reads TGCAGCGCCCCGGACGGTGGGGAGACCCAGTACTTC.

On this clonotype itself: A much larger clone is a single base away; this may be a read error. The chain links TRBV29-1 to TRBJ2-5, with 7 bases lining up with TRBD1. The J call may be faulty, since TRBJ2-7 better matches the DNA end. The CDR3 sequence is 12 residues long. Germline CDR1 SQVTM, CDR2 ANQGSEA. The CDR3 is CSAWTGTHEQYF. CDR3 coding DNA: TGCAGCGCATGGACAGGAACCCACGAGCAGTACTTC.

This clonotype showed up just once. The J gene is TRBJ2-5, the V gene TRBV3-1; D tentatively reads TRBD1 or TRBD2 (5 bases each). There are 15 residues in the CDR3. Trimming shortened V by 4 bases and J by 3 bases, and 15 bases separated the two germline ends. In germline, CDR1 is LGHDT, CDR2 YNNKEL (reference sequence). The DNA for the CDR3 is TGTGCCAGCAGCCCCCGGGGCAGGGCGAAAGAGACCCAGTACTTC. This codes for CASSPRGRAKETQYF.